This section outlines one T cell receptor (beta chain) sequence together with its context. Its antigen is undetermined. The CDR3 totals 17 residues. Germline assignment: CDR1 LNHNV and CDR2 YYDKDF (reference sequence). V dropped 6 bases and J dropped 4; count of bases not matched to a gene: 16. Per the original data handling: A productive frequency of 2.59 x 10-5 was the lowest detectable. TCRdb's table, derived via immunoSEQ multiplex PCR, lists solely in-frame clones and lacks some. V and J calls and clone size are as listed in that table; D and trimming were resolved from the DNA. Of tens of thousands of clones listed, approximately 88% were seen once; the top ten hold 0.97%. The sample comes from a study of STAT5B mutations in CD4+ large granular lymphocyte leukemia. Overall study findings and caveats: Without HLA matching, higher CD4+ than CD8+ T-LGLL clonality could reflect small sample size. CD4-sorted patient repertoires seemed more clonal than healthy CD4+ repertoires.

The TCR was taken from a human donor in good health. Sequencing was performed on CD4+ T cells from blood buffy coats. The rearrangement links TRBV15 to TRBJ2-5, with 8 bases fitting TRBD2. CDR3 sequence (DNA): TGTGCCACCAGAGATTTTGGTTGGCTAGCGGGTGGAGAGACCCAGTACTTC. This codes for CATRDFGWLAGGETQYF.